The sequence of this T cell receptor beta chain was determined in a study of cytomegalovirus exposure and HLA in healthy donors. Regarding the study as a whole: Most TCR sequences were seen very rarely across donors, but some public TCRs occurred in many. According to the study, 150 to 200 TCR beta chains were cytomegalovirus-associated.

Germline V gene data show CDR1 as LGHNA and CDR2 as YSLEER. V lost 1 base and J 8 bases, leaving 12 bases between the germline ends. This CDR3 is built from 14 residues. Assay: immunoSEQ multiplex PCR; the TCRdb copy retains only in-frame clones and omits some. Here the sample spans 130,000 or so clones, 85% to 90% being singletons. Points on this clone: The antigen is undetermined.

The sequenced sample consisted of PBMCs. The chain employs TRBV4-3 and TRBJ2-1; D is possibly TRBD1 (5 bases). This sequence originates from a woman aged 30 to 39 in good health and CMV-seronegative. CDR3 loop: CASSQAVGVDEQFF. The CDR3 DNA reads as TGCGCCAGCAGCCAAGCGGTAGGGGTCGATGAGCAGTTCTTC.